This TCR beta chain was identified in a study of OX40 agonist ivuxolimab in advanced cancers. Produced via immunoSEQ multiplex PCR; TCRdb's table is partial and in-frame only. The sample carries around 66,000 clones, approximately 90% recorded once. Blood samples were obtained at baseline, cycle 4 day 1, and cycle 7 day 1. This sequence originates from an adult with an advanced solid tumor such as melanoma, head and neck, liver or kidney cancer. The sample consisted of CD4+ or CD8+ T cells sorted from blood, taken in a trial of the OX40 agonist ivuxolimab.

This CDR3 is CASRPTSGANVLTF. The CDR3 bases are TGTGCCAGCAGGCCAACCTCTGGGGCCAACGTCCTGACTTTC. This chain uses TRBV27 with TRBJ2-6; D gene ambiguous. Germline V gene sequence: CDR1 MNHEY, CDR2 SMNVEV (reference sequence). The germline V and J ends were trimmed by 6 bases and 0 bases, with 6 bases remaining between them. This CDR3 comprises 14 residues.